This TCR beta chain was recorded in a study of T cell repertoires in cytomegalovirus infection. Findings and limits, study-wide: HLA-C-restricted, CMV-specific TCR beta clonotypes were dominant ex vivo.

With respect to this clonotype: The antigen is not known.

CDR1 MDHEN and CDR2 SYDVKM come from the germline V gene. The CDR3 has 14 residues. V was pared by 3 bases and J by 2 bases, with 11 bases between. MiXCR, run by TCRdb on the reads, gives a single entry per CDR3 protein. The table records roughly 140,000 distinct CDR3 sequences, 23% of them present only once. The source material was PBMCs. This chain connects TRBV28 to TRBJ2-7; D is perhaps TRBD1 or TRBD2 (5 bases each). The receptor's source is a human donor in good health (CMV status not recorded). Some clones in this sample may be carry-over from other donors' samples. CDR3 sequence: CASSLWGPAYEQYF. In DNA, the CDR3 is TGTGCCAGCAGTTTGTGGGGACCGGCCTACGAGCAGTACTTC.